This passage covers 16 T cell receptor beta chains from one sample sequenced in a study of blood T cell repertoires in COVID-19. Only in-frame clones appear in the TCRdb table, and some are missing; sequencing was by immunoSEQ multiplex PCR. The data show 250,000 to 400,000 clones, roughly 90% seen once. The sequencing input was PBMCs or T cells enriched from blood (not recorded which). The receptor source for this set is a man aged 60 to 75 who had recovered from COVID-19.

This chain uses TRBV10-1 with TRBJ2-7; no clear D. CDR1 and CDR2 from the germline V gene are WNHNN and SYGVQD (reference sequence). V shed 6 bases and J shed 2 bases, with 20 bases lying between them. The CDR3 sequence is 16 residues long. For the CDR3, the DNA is TGCGCCAGCAGCGATCCCACAGACCCAAGACCCTACGAGCAGTACTTC. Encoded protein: CASSDPTDPRPYEQYF.

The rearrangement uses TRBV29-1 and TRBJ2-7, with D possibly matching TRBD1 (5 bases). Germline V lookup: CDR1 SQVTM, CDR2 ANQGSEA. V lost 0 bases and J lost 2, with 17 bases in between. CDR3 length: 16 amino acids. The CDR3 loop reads CSVEDTGTGSTYEQYF. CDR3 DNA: TGCAGCGTTGAAGATACCGGAACAGGAAGTACCTACGAGCAGTACTTC.

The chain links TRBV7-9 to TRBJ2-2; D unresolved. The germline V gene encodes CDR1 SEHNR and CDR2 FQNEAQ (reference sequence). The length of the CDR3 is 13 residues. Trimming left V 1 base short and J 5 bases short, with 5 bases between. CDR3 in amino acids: CASSLVPTGELFF. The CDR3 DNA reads TGTGCCAGCAGCTTAGTCCCGACCGGGGAGCTGTTTTTT.

CDR3 nucleotides: TGTGCCAGCAGCGTAGGTCAAGCGGGCCCAGATGAGCAGTTCTTC. This translates into CASSVGQAGPDEQFF. The rearrangement joins TRBV9 to TRBJ2-1, with a tentative D call TRBD2 (6 bases). There are 15 residues in the CDR3. Trimming removed 0 bases from V and 8 bases from J, with 15 bases in between. The germline V gene has CDR1 SGDLS and CDR2 YYNGEE.

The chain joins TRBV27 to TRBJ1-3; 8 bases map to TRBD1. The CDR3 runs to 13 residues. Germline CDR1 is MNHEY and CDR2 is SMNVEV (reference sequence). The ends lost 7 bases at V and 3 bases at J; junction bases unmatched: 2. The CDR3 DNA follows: TGTGCCAGCAAGACAGGGGTTGGAAACACCATATATTTT. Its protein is CASKTGVGNTIYF.

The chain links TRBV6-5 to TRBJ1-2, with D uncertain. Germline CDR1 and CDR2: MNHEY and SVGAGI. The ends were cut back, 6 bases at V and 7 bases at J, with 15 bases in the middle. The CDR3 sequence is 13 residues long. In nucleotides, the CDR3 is TGTGCCAGCAGAGTAGGGAGACTCGGTGGCTACACCTTC. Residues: CASRVGRLGGYTF.

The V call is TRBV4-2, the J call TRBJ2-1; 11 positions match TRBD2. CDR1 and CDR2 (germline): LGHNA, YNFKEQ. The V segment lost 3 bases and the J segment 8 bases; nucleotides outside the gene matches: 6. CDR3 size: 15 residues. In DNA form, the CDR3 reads TGTGCCAGCAGCCATGGGACTAGCGGAGGCGATGAGCAGTTCTTC. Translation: CASSHGTSGGDEQFF.

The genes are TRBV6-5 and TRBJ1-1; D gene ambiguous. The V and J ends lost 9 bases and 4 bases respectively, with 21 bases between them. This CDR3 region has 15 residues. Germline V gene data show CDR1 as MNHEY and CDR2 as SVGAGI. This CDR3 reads CASRLGRWQGTEAFF. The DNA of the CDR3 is TGTGCCAGTCGCCTCGGGAGATGGCAAGGCACTGAAGCTTTCTTT.

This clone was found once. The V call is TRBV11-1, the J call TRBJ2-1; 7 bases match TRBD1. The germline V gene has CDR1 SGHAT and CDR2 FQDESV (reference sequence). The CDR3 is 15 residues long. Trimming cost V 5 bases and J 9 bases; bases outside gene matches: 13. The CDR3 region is CASSPDYSRDSEQFF. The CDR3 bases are TGTGCCAGCAGCCCCGATTATTCCAGGGACAGTGAGCAGTTCTTC.

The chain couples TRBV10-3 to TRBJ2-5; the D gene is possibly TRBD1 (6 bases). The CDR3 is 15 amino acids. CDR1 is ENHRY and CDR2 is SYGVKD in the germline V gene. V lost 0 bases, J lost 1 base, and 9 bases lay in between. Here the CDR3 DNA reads TGTGCCATCAGTGAGTCTGGGGGCCTCCAAGAGACCCAGTACTTC. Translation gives CAISESGGLQETQYF.

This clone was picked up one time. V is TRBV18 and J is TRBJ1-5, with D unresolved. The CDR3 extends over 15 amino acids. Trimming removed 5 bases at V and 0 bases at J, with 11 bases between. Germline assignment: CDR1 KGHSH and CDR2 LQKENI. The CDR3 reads CASSEQANSNQPQHF. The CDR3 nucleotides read TGTGCCAGCTCAGAGCAGGCGAATAGCAATCAGCCCCAGCATTTT. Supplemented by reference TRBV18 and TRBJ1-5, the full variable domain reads NAGVMQNPRHLVRRRGQEARLRCSPMKGHSHVYWYRQLPEEGLKFMVYLQKENIIDESGMPKERFSAEFPKEGPSILRIQQVVRGDSAAYFCASSEQANSNQPQHFGDGTRLSIL.

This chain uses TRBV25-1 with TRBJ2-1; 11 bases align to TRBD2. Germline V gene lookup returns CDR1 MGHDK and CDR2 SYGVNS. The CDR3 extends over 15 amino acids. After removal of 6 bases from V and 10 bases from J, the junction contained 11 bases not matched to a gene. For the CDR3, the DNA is TGTGCCAGCAGAGAGACTAGCGGGACCCAAAACGAGCAGTTCTTC. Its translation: CASRETSGTQNEQFF.

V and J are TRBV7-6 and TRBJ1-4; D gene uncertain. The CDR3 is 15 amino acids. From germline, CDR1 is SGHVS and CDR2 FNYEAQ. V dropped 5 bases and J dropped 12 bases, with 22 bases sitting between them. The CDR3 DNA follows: TGTGCCAGCAGCGGACGGGTCCCTGGCTTGGAGGAACTGTTTTTT. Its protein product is CASSGRVPGLEELFF.

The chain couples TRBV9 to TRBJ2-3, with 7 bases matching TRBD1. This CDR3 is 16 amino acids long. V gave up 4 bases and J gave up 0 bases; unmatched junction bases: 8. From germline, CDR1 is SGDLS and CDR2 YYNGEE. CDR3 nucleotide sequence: TGTGCCAGCAGCCAAGGAACAGGGGCTAGCACAGATACGCAGTATTTT. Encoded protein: CASSQGTGASTDTQYF. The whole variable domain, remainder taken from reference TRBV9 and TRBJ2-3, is DSGVTQTPKHLITATGQRVTLRCSPRSGDLSVYWYQQSLDQGLQFLIQYYNGEERAKGNILERFSAQQFPDLHSELNLSSLELGDSALYFCASSQGTGASTDTQYFGPGTRLTVL.

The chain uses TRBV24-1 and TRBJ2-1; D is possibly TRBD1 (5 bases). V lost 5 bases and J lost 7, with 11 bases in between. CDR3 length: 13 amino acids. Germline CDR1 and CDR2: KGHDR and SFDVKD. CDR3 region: CATSGPQGNEQFF. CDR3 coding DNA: TGTGCCACCAGTGGCCCCCAGGGTAATGAGCAGTTCTTC.

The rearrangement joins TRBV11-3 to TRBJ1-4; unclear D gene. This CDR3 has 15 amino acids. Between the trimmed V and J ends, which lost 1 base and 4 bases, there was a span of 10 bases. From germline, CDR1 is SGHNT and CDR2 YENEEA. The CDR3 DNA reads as TGTGCCAGCAGCTTAGGGGCTGGGCTTAATGAAAAACTGTTTTTT. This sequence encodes CASSLGAGLNEKLFF.